Below, one TCR beta chain is given with its context. It was during active infection that Seattle patients were enrolled and then longitudinally followed. This record comes from a study of blood T cell repertoires in COVID-19. Germline CDR1 reads SGDLS; CDR2 reads YYNGEE. V was clipped by 0 bases and J by 0 bases, with 8 bases between them. CDR3 length: 15 residues. Methods used by the authors: By means of reference gene primer amplification, nucleated cell counts were estimated. The table came from immunoSEQ multiplex PCR; TCRdb's copy has only in-frame clones and leaves some out. That table furnishes V, J and clone size, whereas the DNA furnished D and trimming. This sample carries more than 95,000 clones, around 85% of them seen once, and the ten largest clones take about 18%.

Sample: peripheral blood. This rearrangement joins TRBV9 to TRBJ2-3; D is perhaps TRBD2 (5 bases). The receptor's source is a man aged 25 to 45 with COVID-19, enrolled during active disease. CDR3 sequence: CASSVEGLSTDTQYF. The CDR3 nucleotides are TGTGCCAGCAGCGTAGAAGGACTTAGCACAGATACGCAGTATTTT.